The sequence of this T cell receptor (beta chain) was determined in a study of cytomegalovirus exposure and HLA in healthy donors. Study-wide context: Some 85 million unique TCRs, all from HLA-typed donors, were included in an early release of the data. Findings of the study overall: As was reported, the classifier diagnosed cytomegalovirus status with high specificity and sensitivity. In a later analysis, a missense DCLRE1C variant was linked to TCR beta V- and J-gene trimming.

The CDR3 sequence is 15 residues long. Per the germline V gene, CDR1 is SGHRS and CDR2 is YFSETQ. Trimming stripped 0 bases from V and 4 bases from J, with 13 bases between. PCR was performed using 60 Vbeta and 13 Jbeta primers. TCRdb keeps only in-frame clones here, not all; method: immunoSEQ multiplex PCR. This table holds about 170,000 clones, under 85% found once. On this clone itself: What it binds is not known.

Sequenced sample: PBMCs. The clonotype originates from a man aged 18 to 35 in good health and CMV-seronegative. The rearrangement joins TRBV5-1 to TRBJ1-2; D remains ambiguous. This CDR3 reads CASSLGQSGGYGYTF. CDR3 coding DNA: TGCGCCAGCAGCTTGGGGCAGAGTGGAGGCTATGGCTACACCTTC.